The T cell receptor (beta chain) described here comes from a study of blood T cell repertoires in COVID-19. The overall study: There were acute and convalescent COVID-19 samples, and they came from the United States, Italy and Spain. Sample material is recorded as cDNA or gDNA derived from T cells, B-cell-depleted T cells, or PBMCs.

This CDR3 comprises 12 residues. Trimming took off 5 bases at V and 5 bases at J, with 9 bases between the two ends. Germline V gene data show CDR1 as LGHNT and CDR2 as FRNRAP. In the authors' methods: By means of reference gene primer amplification, nucleated cell counts were estimated. The table came from immunoSEQ multiplex PCR; TCRdb's copy has only in-frame clones and leaves some out. From that table come the V and J calls and clone size; the DNA was used to work out D and trimming. The sample records about 30,000 clones, 75% to 90% being singletons. Sequencing was performed on peripheral blood. This rearrangement joins TRBV12-5 to TRBJ1-1; D is uncertain. This TCR was sampled from a man aged 55 to 70 with active COVID-19. The CDR3 protein is CASGPGGTEAFF. CDR3 sequence (DNA): TGTGCTAGTGGTCCGGGTGGTACTGAAGCTTTCTTT.